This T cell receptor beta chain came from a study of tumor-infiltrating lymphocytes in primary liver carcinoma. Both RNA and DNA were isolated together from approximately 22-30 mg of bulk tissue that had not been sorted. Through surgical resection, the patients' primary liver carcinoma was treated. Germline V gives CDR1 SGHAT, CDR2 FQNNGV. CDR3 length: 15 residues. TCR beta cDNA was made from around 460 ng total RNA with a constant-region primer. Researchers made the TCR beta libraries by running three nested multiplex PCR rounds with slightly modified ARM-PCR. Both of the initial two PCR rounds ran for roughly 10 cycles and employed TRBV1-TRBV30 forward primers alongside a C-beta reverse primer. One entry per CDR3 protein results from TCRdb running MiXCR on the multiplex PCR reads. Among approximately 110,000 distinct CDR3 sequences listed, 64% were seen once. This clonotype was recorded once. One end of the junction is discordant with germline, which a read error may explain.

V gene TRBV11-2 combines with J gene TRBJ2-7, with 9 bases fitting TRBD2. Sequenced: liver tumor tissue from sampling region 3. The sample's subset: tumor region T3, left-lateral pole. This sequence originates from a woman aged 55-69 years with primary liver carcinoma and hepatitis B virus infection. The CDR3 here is CASSETGTSFCEQHF. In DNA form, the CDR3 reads TGTGCCAGCAGCGAGACCGGGACTAGCTTTTGCGAGCAGCACTTC.